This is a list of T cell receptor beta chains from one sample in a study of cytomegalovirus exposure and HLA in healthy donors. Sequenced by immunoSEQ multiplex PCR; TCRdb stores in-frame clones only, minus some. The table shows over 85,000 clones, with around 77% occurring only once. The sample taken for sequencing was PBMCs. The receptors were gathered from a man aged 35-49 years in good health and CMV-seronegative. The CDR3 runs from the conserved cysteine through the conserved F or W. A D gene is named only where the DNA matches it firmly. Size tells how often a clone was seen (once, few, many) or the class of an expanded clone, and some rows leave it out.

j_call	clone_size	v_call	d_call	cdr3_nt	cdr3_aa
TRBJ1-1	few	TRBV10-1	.	TGCGGAAGCAGACGGGGGATGAACACTGAAGCTTTCTTT	CGSRRGMNTEAFF
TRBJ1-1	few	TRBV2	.	TGTGCCAGCTCTGGGGCCCCGAACACTGAAGCTTTCTTT	CASSGAPNTEAFF
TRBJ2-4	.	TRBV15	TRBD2	TGTGCCACCAGCCTCTTTCCGCCTAGCGGGAGTACCGCCAAAAACATTCAGTACTTC	CATSLFPPSGSTAKNIQYF
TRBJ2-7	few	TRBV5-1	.	TGCGCCAGCAGCTTGGACCTAGCCGCGCGCGAGCAGTACTTC	CASSLDLAAREQYF
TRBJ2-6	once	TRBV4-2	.	TGTGCCAGCAGCCAAGTCGCGGCGGCCGGGGCCAACGTCCTGACTTTC	CASSQVAAAGANVLTF
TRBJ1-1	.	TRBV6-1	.	TGTGCCAGCATGACCGGGACACAAAACACTGAAGCTTTCTTT	CASMTGTQNTEAFF
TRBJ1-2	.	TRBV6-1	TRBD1	TGTGCCAGCACCCAGGGGGACAGGGAAAGTGGCTACACCTTC	CASTQGDRESGYTF
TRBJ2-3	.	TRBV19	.	TGTGCCAGTAGTATAGTCGGGACAGATACGCAGTATTTT	CASSIVGTDTQYF
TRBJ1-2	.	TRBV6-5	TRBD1	TGTGCCAGCAGTTACTACGGACAGGGGGCGCGAGGCTACACCTTC	CASSYYGQGARGYTF
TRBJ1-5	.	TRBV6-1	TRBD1	TGTGCCAGCAGTGGGGGGACAGGGGGCGGGAGGGGCAATCAGCCCCAGCATTTT	CASSGGTGGGRGNQPQHF
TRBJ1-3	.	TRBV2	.	TGTGCCAGCAGGGTGACTCTCGAGGCCACCATATATTTT	CASRVTLEATIYF
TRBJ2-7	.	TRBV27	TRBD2	TGTGCCAGCAGGACTAGCGGGGCTTACGAGCAGTACTTC	CASRTSGAYEQYF
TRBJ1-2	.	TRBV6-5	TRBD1	TGTGCCAGCAATTATGACCGGGACAGGGATGGCTACACCTTC	CASNYDRDRDGYTF
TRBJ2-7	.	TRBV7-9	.	TGTGCCAGCAGCTTATTTAATGCAGGCTCCTACGAGCAGTACTTC	CASSLFNAGSYEQYF
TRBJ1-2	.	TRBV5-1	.	TGCGCCAGCAGCTTGGTATTGAACACGCATGATGGCTACACCTTC	CASSLVLNTHDGYTF
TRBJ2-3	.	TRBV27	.	TGTGCCAGCAGTTTATCCCAACTACCATTCACAGATACGCAGTATTTT	CASSLSQLPFTDTQYF
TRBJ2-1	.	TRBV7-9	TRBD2	TGTGCCAGCAGCTGGACTAGCGGGGGTAACAATGAGCAGTTCTTC	CASSWTSGGNNEQFF
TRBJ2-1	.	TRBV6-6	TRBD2	TGTGCCAGCAGCTTTCTAGCGGGGGGTGGCGATGAGCAGTTCTTC	CASSFLAGGGDEQFF
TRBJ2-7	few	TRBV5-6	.	TGTGCCAGCAGCTTGGTGGACAGACTCCTCTACGAGCAGTACTTC	CASSLVDRLLYEQYF
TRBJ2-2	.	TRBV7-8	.	TGTGCCAGCAGCCACGGGACTTTGAACACCGGGGAGCTGTTTTTT	CASSHGTLNTGELFF
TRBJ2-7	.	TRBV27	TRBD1	TGTGCCAGCAGTGGAACAGGGGCCCTGTACGAGCAGTACTTC	CASSGTGALYEQYF
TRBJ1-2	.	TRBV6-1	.	TGTGCCAGCGAAGTATCCACAGGAGTCTATGGCTACACCTTC	CASEVSTGVYGYTF
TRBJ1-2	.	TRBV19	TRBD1	TGTGCCAGTACAGAACAGGGGGCGCGGACCTATGGCTACACCTTC	CASTEQGARTYGYTF
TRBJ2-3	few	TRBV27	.	TGTGCCAGCAGTCCCCAGGGAGGTACGCAGTATTTT	CASSPQGGTQYF
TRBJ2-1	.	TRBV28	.	TGTGCCAGCAGGACACGGTACAATGAGCAGTTCTTC	CASRTRYNEQFF
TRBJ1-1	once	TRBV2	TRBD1	TGTGCCAGCAGTGCCCAGGGGGAGGACACTGAAGCTTTCTTT	CASSAQGEDTEAFF
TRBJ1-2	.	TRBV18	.	TGTGCCAGCTCACCACCGGACAGTCACTATGGCTACACCTTC	CASSPPDSHYGYTF
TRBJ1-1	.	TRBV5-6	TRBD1	TGTGCCAGCAGCTTGGGACAGGGCGCGAAGGCAACGGCATTCTTT	CASSLGQGAKATAFF
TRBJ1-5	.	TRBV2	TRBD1	TGTGCCGGAGGGGGACAGGGTAGCAATCAGCCCCAGCATTTT	CAGGGQGSNQPQHF
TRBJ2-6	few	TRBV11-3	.	TGTGCCAGCAGCCCTGCGCAGGCAAGTGTCCTGACTTTC	CASSPAQASVLTF
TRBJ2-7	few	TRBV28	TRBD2	TGTGCCAGCAGTTCAAGGACTAGCGGGGGGTACTACGAGCAGTACTTC	CASSSRTSGGYYEQYF
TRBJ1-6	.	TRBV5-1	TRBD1	TGCGCCAGCAGCGCCGGGACAGGGGGGTTGTTGCCCCTCCACTTT	CASSAGTGGLLPLHF
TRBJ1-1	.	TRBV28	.	TGTGCCAGCACCTCAAGAGAGGGCACTGAAGCTTTCTTT	CASTSREGTEAFF
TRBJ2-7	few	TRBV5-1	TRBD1	TGCGCCAGCAGCGCAGGGACAGGGGCCGAGCAGTACTTC	CASSAGTGAEQYF
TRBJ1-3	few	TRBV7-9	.	TGTGCCAGCAGCTTAAACAGCCCGGGGGGAAACACCATATATTTT	CASSLNSPGGNTIYF
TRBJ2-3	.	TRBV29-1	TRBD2	TGCAGCGCTGAAGGGACTAGGGATAAAAATACGCAGTATTTT	CSAEGTRDKNTQYF
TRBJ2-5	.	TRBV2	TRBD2	TGTGCCAGCAGTCTGGGACTAGCGGACCAAGAGACCCAGTACTTC	CASSLGLADQETQYF
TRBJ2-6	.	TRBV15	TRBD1	TGTGCCACCAGCAACCGGGACAGGGATTCTGGGGCCAACGTCCTGACTTTC	CATSNRDRDSGANVLTF
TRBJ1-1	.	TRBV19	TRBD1	TGTGCCAGTAGTATACAGGGGGGACGCACTGAAGCTTTCTTT	CASSIQGGRTEAFF
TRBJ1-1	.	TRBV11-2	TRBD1	TGTGCCAGCAGCTTTAACCCTCAGGGGGCTATCACTGAAGCTTTCTTT	CASSFNPQGAITEAFF
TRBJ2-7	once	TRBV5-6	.	TGTGCCAGCAGCCCCAGAAGCTCCTACGAGCAGTACTTC	CASSPRSSYEQYF
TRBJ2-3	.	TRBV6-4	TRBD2	TGTGCCAGCAGTGACACTAGCGGGGGGCCAGATACGCAGTATTTT	CASSDTSGGPDTQYF
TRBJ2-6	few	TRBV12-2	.	TGTGCAAGTCGCTTACCTCTCGAAAGGGAGACAAACTCTGGGGCCAACGTCCTGACTTTC	CASRLPLERETNSGANVLTF